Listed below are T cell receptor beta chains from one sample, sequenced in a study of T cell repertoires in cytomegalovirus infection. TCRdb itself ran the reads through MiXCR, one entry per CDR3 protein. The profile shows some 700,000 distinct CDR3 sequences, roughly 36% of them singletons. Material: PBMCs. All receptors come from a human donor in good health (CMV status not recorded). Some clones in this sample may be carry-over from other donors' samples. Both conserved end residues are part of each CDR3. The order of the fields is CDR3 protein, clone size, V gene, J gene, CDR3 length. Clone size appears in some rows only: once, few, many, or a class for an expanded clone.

CDR3: CASSLGGIFVGTQYF
size: .
V: TRBV7-6
J: TRBJ2-5
length: 15

CDR3: CASSVGTNTEAFF
size: .
V: TRBV2
J: TRBJ1-1
length: 13

CDR3: CASSPTDVYGYTF
size: few
V: TRBV5-1
J: TRBJ1-2
length: 13

CDR3: CASRTLGGNTEAFF
size: few
V: TRBV27
J: TRBJ1-1
length: 14

CDR3: CASSEAGTDEKLFF
size: .
V: TRBV12-3/TRBV12-4
J: TRBJ1-4
length: 14

CDR3: CASSSTEGLRAYNEQFF
size: .
V: TRBV6-1
J: TRBJ2-1
length: 17

CDR3: CASSRTGSGNQPQHF
size: .
V: TRBV13
J: TRBJ1-5
length: 15

CDR3: CASSYSMGQAVWVTEAFF
size: few
V: TRBV6-6
J: TRBJ1-1
length: 18

CDR3: CASSLARGGTEAFF
size: many
V: TRBV7-2
J: TRBJ1-1
length: 14

CDR3: CASSLDFWDGYTDTQYF
size: many
V: TRBV7-2
J: TRBJ2-3
length: 17

CDR3: CASSILRAGTEAFF
size: few
V: TRBV19
J: TRBJ1-1
length: 14